This T cell receptor (beta chain) was observed in a study of cytomegalovirus exposure and HLA in healthy donors. The PCR contained 60 Vbeta and 13 Jbeta primers. Some clones are missing from TCRdb's copy, which holds only in-frame ones; the method was immunoSEQ multiplex PCR. The table shows roughly 40,000 clones, with around 50% occurring only once. What was sequenced was PBMCs. This clonotype was sampled from a human donor in good health.

CDR3 amino acids: CASSVPGAGETQYF. The DNA of the CDR3 is TGTGCCAGCAGCGTACCGGGAGCCGGAGAGACCCAGTACTTC. The chain combines TRBV9 with TRBJ2-5, with D perhaps matching TRBD2 (6 bases). V shed 1 base and J shed 4 bases, with 11 bases lying between them. There are 14 residues in the CDR3. CDR1 and CDR2 from the germline V gene are SGDLS and YYNGEE.